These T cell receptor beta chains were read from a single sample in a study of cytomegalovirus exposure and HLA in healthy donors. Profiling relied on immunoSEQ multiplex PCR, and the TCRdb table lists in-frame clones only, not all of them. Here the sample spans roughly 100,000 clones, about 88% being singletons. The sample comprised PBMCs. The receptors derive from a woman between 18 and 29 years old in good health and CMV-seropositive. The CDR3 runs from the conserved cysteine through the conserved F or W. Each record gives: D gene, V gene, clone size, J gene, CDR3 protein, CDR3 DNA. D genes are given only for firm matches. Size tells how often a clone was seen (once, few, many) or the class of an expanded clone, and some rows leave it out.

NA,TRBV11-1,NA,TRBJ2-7,CASSTGQNEQYF,TGTGCCAGCAGCACCGGACAGAACGAGCAGTACTTC
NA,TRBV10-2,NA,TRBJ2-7,CASSDLGGRRTYEQYF,TGCGCCAGCAGTGATTTGGGGGGACGCAGAACCTACGAGCAGTACTTC
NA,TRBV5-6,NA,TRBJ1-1,CASSFGGGTEAFF,TGTGCCAGCAGCTTCGGGGGGGGCACTGAAGCTTTCTTT
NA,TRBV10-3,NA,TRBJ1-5,CAIGGRDQPQHF,TGTGCCATCGGCGGGCGGGATCAGCCCCAGCATTTT
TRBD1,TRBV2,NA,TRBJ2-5,CASSAGTGAQETQYF,TGTGCCAGCAGTGCTGGGACAGGGGCCCAGGAGACCCAGTACTTC
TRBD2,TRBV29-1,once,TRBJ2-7,CSGTSEYEQYF,TGCAGCGGGACTAGCGAGTACGAGCAGTACTTC
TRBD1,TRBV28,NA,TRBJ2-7,CASSSTKNRGKGNYEQYF,TGTGCCAGCAGTTCGACCAAGAACAGGGGGAAGGGGAACTACGAGCAGTACTTC
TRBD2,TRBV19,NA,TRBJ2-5,CASRGLAGVETQYF,TGTGCCAGTAGGGGACTAGCGGGAGTGGAGACCCAGTACTTC
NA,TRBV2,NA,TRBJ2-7,CASNPVTISTYEQYF,TGTGCCAGCAACCCGGTAACTATCAGCACCTACGAGCAGTACTTC
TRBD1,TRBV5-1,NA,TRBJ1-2,CASASGQGSYGYTF,TGCGCCAGCGCATCGGGACAGGGGTCCTATGGCTACACCTTC
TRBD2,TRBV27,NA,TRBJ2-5,CASSRDYQETQYF,TGTGCCAGCAGCCGGGACTATCAAGAGACCCAGTACTTC
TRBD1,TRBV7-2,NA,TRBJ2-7,CASNPTGGAFDEQYF,TGTGCCAGCAATCCAACAGGGGGCGCATTCGACGAGCAGTACTTC
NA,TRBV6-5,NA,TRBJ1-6,CASSRDTHGSPLHF,TGTGCCAGCAGTCGGGACACCCATGGGTCACCCCTCCACTTT
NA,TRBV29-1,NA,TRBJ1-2,CSVPTIGSRHGYTF,TGCAGCGTCCCGACCATCGGGAGCCGGCATGGCTACACCTTC
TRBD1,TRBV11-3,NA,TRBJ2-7,CASSYLQGWEQYF,TGTGCCAGCAGCTACCTACAGGGGTGGGAGCAGTACTTC
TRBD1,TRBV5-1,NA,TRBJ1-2,CASSLGPLRGRSYGYTF,TGCGCCAGCAGCCTAGGCCCGCTCAGGGGGCGAAGCTATGGCTACACCTTC
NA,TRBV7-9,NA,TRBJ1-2,CASTIGAGVDGYTF,TGTGCCAGCACCATAGGGGCAGGGGTGGATGGCTACACCTTC
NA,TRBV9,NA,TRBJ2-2,CASSVGGSPNTGELFF,TGTGCCAGCAGCGTAGGCGGCAGCCCGAACACCGGGGAGCTGTTTTTT
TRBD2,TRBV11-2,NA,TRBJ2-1,CASSTTSSAFNEQFF,TGTGCCAGCAGCACGACTAGCTCAGCCTTCAATGAGCAGTTCTTC
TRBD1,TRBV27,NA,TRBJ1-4,CASSSRTGWTTNEKLFF,TGTGCCAGCAGTTCCCGGACAGGGTGGACGACTAATGAAAAACTGTTTTTT
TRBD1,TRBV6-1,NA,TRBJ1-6,CASSGGQPNSPLHF,TGTGCCAGCAGTGGGGGACAGCCGAATTCACCCCTCCACTTT
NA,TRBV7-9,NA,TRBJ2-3,CASSPRDSSGDTQYF,TGTGCCAGCAGCCCCCGGGACTCGTCGGGGGATACGCAGTATTTT
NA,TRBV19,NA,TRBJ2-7,CASSIDGGNQGEQYF,TGTGCCAGTAGTATAGACGGCGGGAACCAAGGCGAGCAGTACTTC
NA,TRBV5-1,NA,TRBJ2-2,CASSLQGIWNTGELFF,TGCGCCAGCAGCTTACAGGGTATTTGGAACACCGGGGAGCTGTTTTTT
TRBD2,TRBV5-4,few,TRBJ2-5,CASTSRLAGGETQYF,TGTGCCAGCACCTCCCGACTAGCGGGGGGTGAGACCCAGTACTTC
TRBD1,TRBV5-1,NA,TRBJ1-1,CASRFNRGVVIDTEAFF,TGCGCCAGCAGGTTTAACAGGGGGGTTGTGATCGACACTGAAGCTTTCTTT
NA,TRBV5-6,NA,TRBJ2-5,CASSSTSVETQYF,TGTGCCAGCAGCTCGACTAGTGTAGAGACCCAGTACTTC
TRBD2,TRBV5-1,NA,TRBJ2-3,CASGFSGSTDTQYF,TGCGCCAGCGGGTTTAGCGGGAGCACAGATACGCAGTATTTT
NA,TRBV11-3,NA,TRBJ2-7,CASSSRGQGVYEQYF,TGTGCCAGCAGCTCCCGGGGGCAGGGGGTTTACGAGCAGTACTTC
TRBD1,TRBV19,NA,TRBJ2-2,CASSDKTGPNTGELFF,TGTGCCAGTAGTGATAAGACAGGGCCGAACACCGGGGAGCTGTTTTTT
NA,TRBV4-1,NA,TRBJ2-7,CASSQVEFKRDEQYF,TGCGCCAGCAGCCAAGTAGAGTTTAAGAGGGACGAGCAGTACTTC
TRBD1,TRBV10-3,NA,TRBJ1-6,CAIRDSGPNSPLHF,TGTGCCATCCGGGACAGTGGACCTAATTCACCCCTCCACTTT
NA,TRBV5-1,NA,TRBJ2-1,CASSSTNNNEQFF,TGCGCCAGCAGCTCGACAAACAACAATGAGCAGTTCTTC
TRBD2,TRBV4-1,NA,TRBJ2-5,CASSQVAGGLAGQETQYF,TGCGCCAGCAGCCAAGTAGCCGGTGGGCTAGCGGGTCAAGAGACCCAGTACTTC
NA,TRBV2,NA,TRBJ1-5,CASGVTGSNQPQHF,TGTGCCAGCGGGGTCACGGGGAGCAATCAGCCCCAGCATTTT
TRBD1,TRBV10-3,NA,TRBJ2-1,CAISDSGGSYNEQFF,TGTGCCATCAGCGACTCAGGGGGCTCCTACAATGAGCAGTTCTTC
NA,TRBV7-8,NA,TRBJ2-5,CASSPTRVRQETQYF,TGTGCCAGCAGCCCCACCAGGGTCCGCCAAGAGACCCAGTACTTC
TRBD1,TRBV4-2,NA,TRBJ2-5,CASSQDTGGASETQYF,TGTGCCAGCAGCCAAGATACAGGGGGCGCCTCGGAGACCCAGTACTTC
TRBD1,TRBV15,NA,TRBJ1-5,CATSTGQNIGSNQPQHF,TGTGCCACCAGTACGGGACAGAATATTGGGAGCAATCAGCCCCAGCATTTT
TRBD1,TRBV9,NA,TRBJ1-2,CASSGWAEQGATIYGYTF,TGTGCCAGCAGCGGGTGGGCTGAACAGGGGGCGACTATCTATGGCTACACCTTC
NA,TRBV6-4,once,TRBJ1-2,CASSGGTWPYGYTF,TGTGCCAGCAGTGGCGGGACCTGGCCCTATGGCTACACCTTC
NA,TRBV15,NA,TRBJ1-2,CATSRVQDYGYTF,TGTGCCACCAGCAGAGTACAGGACTATGGCTACACCTTC
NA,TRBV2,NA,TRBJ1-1,CASTPREPRIEAFF,TGTGCCAGCACCCCCCGGGAACCCAGGATTGAAGCTTTCTTT
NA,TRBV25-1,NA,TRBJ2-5,CASSPQEGRSLGETQYF,TGTGCCAGCAGTCCCCAGGAGGGACGCAGCCTCGGAGAGACCCAGTACTTC
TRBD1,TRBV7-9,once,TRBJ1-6,CASSLGQGENSPLHF,TGTGCCAGCAGCTTAGGTCAGGGGGAAAATTCACCCCTCCACTTT
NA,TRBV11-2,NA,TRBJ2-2,CASSFSSGGTGELFF,TGTGCCAGCAGCTTCTCGTCCGGAGGGACCGGGGAGCTGTTTTTT
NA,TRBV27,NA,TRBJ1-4,CASSFPPRGANEKLFF,TGTGCCAGCAGTTTCCCCCCCCGGGGGGCGAATGAAAAACTGTTTTTT
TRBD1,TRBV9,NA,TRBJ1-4,CASSVIRDRGSEKLFF,TGTGCCAGCAGCGTAATTCGGGACAGGGGTTCCGAAAAACTGTTTTTT
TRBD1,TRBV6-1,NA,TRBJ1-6,CASRTGNNSPLHF,TGTGCCAGCAGGACAGGGAATAATTCACCCCTCCACTTT
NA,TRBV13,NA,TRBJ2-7,CASSHGGRSSYEQYF,TGTGCCAGCAGTCATGGGGGGAGGAGCTCCTACGAGCAGTACTTC
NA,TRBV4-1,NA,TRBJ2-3,CASSPIIRPTDRDTQYF,TGCGCCAGCAGCCCGATCATCCGACCCACAGATCGAGATACGCAGTATTTT
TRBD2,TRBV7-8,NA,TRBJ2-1,CASSLDSREGNEQFF,TGTGCCAGCAGCTTAGACTCGCGGGAGGGCAATGAGCAGTTCTTC
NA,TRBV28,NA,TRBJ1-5,CASSSGHSNQPQHF,TGTGCCAGCAGTTCGGGACATAGCAATCAGCCCCAGCATTTT